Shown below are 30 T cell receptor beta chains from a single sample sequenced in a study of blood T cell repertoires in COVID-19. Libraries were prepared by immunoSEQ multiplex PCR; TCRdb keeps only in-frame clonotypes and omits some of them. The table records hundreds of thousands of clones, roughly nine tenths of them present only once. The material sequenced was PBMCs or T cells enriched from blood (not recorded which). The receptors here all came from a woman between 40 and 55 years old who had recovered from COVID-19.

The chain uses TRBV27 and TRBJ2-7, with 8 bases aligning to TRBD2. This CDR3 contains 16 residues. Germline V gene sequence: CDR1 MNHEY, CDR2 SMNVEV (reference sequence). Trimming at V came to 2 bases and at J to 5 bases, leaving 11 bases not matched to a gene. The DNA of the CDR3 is TGTGCCAGCAGTTTAGCGGGGGCGGGGGGACTCGACGAGCAGTACTTC. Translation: CASSLAGAGGLDEQYF.

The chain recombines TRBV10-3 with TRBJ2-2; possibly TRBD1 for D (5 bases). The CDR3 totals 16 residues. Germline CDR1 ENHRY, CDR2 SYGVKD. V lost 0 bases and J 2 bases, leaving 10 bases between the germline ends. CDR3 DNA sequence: TGTGCCATCAGTGAGTCGGTGACAGCCAACACCGGGGAGCTGTTTTTT. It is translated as CAISESVTANTGELFF.

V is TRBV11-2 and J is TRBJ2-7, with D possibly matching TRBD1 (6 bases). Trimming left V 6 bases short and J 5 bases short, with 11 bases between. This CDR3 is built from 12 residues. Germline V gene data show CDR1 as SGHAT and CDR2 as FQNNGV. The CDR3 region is CASSRTGNEQYF. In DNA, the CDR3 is TGTGCCAGCAGTCGAACAGGGAACGAGCAGTACTTC.

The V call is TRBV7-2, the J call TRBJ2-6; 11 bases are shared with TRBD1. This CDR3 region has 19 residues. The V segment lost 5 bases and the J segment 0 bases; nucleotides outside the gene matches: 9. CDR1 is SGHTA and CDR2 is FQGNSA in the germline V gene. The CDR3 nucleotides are TGTGCCAGCAGCCGCCACGGGACAGGGGGGAGCTCTGGGGCCAACGTCCTGACTTTC. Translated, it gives CASSRHGTGGSSGANVLTF.

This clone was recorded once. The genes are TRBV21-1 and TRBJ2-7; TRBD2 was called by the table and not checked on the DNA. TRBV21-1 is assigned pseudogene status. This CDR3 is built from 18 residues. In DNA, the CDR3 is TGTGCCAGCAGCAAGGCCCAGGGTCAGGCGGGGGCACCCTACGAGCAGTACTTC. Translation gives CASSKAQGQAGAPYEQYF.

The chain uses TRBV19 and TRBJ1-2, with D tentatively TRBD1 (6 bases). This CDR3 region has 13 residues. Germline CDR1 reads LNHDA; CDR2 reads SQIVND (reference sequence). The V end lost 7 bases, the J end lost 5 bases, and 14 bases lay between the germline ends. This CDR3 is CASITPTGYGYTF. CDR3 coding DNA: TGTGCCAGTATTACGCCAACAGGGTATGGCTACACCTTC.

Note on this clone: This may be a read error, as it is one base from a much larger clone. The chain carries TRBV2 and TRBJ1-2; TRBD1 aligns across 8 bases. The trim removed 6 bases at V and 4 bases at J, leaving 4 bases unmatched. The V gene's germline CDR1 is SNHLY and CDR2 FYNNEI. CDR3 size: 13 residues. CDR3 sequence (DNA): TGTGCCAGCAGCGAACAGGGGGTCTATGGCTACACCTTC. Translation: CASSEQGVYGYTF.

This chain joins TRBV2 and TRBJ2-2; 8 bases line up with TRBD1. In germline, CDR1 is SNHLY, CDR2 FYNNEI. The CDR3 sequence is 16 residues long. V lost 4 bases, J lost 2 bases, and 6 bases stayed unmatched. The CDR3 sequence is CASSVDRGGNTGELFF. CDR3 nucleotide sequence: TGTGCCAGCAGTGTTGACAGGGGTGGAAACACCGGGGAGCTGTTTTTT.

The CDR3 DNA sequence: TGTGCCAGCAGCTTAGTTGGCAGAAGGACAGGGGAGCTGTTTTTT. It codes for CASSLVGRRTGELFF. This chain links TRBV7-2 with TRBJ2-2; D may be TRBD1 (5 bases). CDR3 size: 15 residues. Trimming removed 1 base from V and 8 bases from J, with 14 bases in between. Looked up from germline, CDR1 is SGHTA and CDR2 is FQGNSA.

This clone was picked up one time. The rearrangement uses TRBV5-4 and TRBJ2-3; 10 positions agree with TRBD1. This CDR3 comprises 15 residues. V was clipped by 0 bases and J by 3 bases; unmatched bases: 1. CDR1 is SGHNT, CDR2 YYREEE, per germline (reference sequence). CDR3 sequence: CASSLGDRGTDTQYF. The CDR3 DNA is TGTGCCAGCAGCTTGGGGGACAGGGGAACAGATACGCAGTATTTT.

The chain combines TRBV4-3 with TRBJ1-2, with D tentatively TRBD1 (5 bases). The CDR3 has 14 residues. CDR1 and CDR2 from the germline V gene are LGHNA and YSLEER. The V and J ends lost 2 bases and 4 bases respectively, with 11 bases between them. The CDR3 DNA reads TGCGCCAGCAGCCAAAGTCGACAGAGCTATGGCTACACCTTC. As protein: CASSQSRQSYGYTF.

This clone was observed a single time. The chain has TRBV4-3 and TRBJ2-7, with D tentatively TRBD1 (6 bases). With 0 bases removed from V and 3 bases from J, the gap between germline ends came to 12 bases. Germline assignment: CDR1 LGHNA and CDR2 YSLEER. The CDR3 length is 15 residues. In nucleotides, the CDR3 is TGCGCCAGCAGCCAAGATCGGGACACCGTCTACGAGCAGTACTTC. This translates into CASSQDRDTVYEQYF.

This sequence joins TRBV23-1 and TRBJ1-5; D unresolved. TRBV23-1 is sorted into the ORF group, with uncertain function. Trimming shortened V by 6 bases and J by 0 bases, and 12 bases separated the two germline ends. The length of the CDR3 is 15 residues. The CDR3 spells CASREEGPSNQPQHF. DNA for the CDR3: TGCGCCAGCAGAGAGGAGGGTCCTAGCAATCAGCCCCAGCATTTT.

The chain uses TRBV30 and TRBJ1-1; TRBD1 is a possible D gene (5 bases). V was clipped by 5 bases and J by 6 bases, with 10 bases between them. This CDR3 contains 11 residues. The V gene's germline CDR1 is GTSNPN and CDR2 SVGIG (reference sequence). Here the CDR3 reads CAWGGRSEAFF. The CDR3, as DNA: TGTGCCTGGGGGGGGAGGTCTGAAGCTTTCTTT.

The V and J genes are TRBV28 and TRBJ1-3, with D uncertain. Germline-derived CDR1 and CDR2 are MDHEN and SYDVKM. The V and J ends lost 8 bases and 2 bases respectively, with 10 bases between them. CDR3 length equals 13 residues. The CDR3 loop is CASGLLTGNTIYF. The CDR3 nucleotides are TGTGCCAGCGGGCTGCTGACTGGAAACACCATATATTTT.

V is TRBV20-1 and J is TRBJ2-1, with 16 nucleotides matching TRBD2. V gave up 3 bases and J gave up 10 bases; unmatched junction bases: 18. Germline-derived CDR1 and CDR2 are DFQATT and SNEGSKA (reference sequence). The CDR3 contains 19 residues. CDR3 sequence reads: CSASKRGTSGRGRTGEQFF. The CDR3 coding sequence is TGCAGTGCTAGTAAACGCGGGACTAGCGGGAGGGGGCGGACTGGGGAGCAGTTCTTC.

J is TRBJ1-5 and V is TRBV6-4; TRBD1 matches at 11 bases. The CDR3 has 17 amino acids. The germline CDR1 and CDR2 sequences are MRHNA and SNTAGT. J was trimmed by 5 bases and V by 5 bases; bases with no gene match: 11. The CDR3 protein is CASSPHRDRGNYQPQHF. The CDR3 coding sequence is TGTGCCAGCAGTCCCCATCGGGACAGGGGGAACTATCAGCCCCAGCATTTT.

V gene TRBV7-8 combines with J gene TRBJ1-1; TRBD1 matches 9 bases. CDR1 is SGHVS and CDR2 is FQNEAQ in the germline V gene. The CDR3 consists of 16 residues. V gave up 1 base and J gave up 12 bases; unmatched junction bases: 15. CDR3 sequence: CASSLGGGQGSLGTFF. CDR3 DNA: TGTGCCAGCAGCTTAGGTGGAGGACAGGGGAGCTTGGGAACTTTCTTT.

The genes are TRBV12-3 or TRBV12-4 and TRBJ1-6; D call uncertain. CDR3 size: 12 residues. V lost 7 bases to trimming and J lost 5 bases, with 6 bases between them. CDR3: CASTLDNSPLHF. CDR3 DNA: TGTGCCAGCACCCTTGATAATTCACCCCTCCACTTT.

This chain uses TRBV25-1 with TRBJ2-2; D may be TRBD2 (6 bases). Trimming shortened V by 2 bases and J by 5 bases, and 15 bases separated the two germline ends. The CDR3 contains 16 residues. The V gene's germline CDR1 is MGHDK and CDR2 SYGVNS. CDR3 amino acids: CASSETGGAHTGELFF. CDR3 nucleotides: TGTGCCAGCAGTGAAACAGGCGGGGCTCATACCGGGGAGCTGTTTTTT.

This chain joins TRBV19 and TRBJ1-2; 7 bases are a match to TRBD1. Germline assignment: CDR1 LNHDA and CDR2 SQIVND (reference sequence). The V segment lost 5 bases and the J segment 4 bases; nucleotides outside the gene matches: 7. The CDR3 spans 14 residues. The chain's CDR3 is CASSLQGGGYGYTF. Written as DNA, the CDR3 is TGTGCCAGTAGTCTCCAAGGGGGCGGCTATGGCTACACCTTC.

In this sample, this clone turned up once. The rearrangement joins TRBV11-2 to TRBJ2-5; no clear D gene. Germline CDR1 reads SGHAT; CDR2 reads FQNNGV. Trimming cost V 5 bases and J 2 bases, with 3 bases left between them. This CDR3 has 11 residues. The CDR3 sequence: CASSPQETQYF. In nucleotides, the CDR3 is TGTGCCAGCAGCCCACAAGAGACCCAGTACTTC. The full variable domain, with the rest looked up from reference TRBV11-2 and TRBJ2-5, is EAGVAQSPRYKIIEKRQSVAFWCNPISGHATLYWYQQILGQGPKLLIQFQNNGVVDDSQLPKDRFSAERLKGVDSTLKIQPAKLEDSAVYLCASSPQETQYFGPGTRLLVL.

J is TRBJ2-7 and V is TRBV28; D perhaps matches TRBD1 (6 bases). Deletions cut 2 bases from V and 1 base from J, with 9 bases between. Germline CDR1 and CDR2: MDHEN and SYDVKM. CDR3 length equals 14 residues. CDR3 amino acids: CASSLRGGSYEQYF. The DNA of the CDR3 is TGTGCCAGCAGTTTACGAGGGGGTTCCTACGAGCAGTACTTC.

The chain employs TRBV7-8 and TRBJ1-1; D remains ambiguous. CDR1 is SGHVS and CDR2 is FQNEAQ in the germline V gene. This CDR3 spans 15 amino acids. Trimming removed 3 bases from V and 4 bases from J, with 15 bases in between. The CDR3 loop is CASSFVGFEGTEAFF. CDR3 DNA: TGTGCCAGCAGCTTTGTCGGGTTCGAGGGCACTGAAGCTTTCTTT.

The CDR3 loop reads CASSLVLTNTGELFF. The CDR3 DNA is TGTGCCAGCAGCTTAGTACTTACGAACACCGGGGAGCTGTTTTTT. The V gene is TRBV11-2, the J gene TRBJ2-2; D is unresolved. Trimming pared 1 base from V and 0 bases from J, leaving 6 bases between. The germline V gene has CDR1 SGHAT and CDR2 FQNNGV. This CDR3 is built from 15 residues. Drawing the rest from reference TRBV11-2 and TRBJ2-2, the complete variable domain is EAGVAQSPRYKIIEKRQSVAFWCNPISGHATLYWYQQILGQGPKLLIQFQNNGVVDDSQLPKDRFSAERLKGVDSTLKIQPAKLEDSAVYLCASSLVLTNTGELFFGEGSRLTVL.

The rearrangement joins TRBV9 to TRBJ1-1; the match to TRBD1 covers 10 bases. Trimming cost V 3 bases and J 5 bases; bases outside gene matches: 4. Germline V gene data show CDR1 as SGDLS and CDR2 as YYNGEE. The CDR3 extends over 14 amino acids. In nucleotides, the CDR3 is TGTGCCAGCAGCGCCCGGGACAGGGGTACTGAAGCTTTCTTT. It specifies CASSARDRGTEAFF.

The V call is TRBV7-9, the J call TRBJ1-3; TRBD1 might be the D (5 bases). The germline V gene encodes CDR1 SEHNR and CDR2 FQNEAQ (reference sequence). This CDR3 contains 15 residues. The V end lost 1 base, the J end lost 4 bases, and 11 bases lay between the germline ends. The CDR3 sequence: CASSLDAGHGNTIYF. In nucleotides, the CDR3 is TGTGCCAGCAGCTTAGACGCAGGGCACGGAAACACCATATATTTT.

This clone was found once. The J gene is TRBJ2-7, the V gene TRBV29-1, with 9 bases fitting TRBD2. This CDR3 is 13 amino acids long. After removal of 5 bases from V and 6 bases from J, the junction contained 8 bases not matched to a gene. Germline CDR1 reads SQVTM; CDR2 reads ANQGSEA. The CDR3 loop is CSVSRTSDSEQYF. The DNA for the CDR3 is TGCAGCGTTAGCCGGACTAGCGACAGCGAGCAGTACTTC.

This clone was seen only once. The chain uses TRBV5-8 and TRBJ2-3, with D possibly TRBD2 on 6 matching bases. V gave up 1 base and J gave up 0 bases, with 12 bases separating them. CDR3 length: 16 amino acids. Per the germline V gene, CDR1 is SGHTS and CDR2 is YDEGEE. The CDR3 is CASSLYGTSSTDTQYF. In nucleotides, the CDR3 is TGTGCCAGCAGCTTGTATGGGACTTCTAGCACAGATACGCAGTATTTT. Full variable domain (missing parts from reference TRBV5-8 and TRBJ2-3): EAGVTQSPTHLIKTRGQQATLRCSPISGHTSVYWYQQALGLGLQFLLWYDEGEERNRGNFPPRFSGRQFPNYSSELNVNALELEDSALYLCASSLYGTSSTDTQYFGPGTRLTVL.

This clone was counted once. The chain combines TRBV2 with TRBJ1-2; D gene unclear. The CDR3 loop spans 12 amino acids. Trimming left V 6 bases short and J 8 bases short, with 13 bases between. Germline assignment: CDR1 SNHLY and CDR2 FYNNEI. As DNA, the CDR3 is TGTGCCAGCAGGAGGGAGCCCGGAGGCTACACCTTC. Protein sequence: CASRREPGGYTF.